The rows below give T cell receptor beta chains drawn from one sample of a study of blood T cell repertoires in COVID-19. Assay used: immunoSEQ multiplex PCR; TCRdb lists only in-frame clones, some missing. The sample includes about 210,000 clones, approximately 86% seen only once; the top ten take around 3.1%. The sequencing sample was made of peripheral blood. The receptors shown here come from a man between 60 and 75 years old with acute or convalescent COVID-19. The CDR3 runs from the conserved cysteine through the conserved F or W. D genes are given only for firm matches. The size entry is marked missing in some rows and otherwise reads once, few, many or a size class.

j_call: TRBJ1-2; clone_size: NA; v_call: TRBV18; d_call: NA; cdr3_length: 15; cdr3_nt: TGTGCCAGCTCACCAACGGAGGGACTTGTGCTTGGCTACACCTTC; cdr3_aa: CASSPTEGLVLGYTF
j_call: TRBJ2-7; clone_size: NA; v_call: TRBV19; d_call: TRBD1; cdr3_length: 15; cdr3_nt: TGTGCCAGTAGTTCACCGGGACAGGGGGCCTACGAGCAGTACTTC; cdr3_aa: CASSSPGQGAYEQYF
j_call: TRBJ2-7; clone_size: once; v_call: TRBV5-1; d_call: NA; cdr3_length: 16; cdr3_nt: TGCGCCAGCAGCTTGGGTGAGGTTGCGGTCGCCTACGAGCAGTACTTC; cdr3_aa: CASSLGEVAVAYEQYF
j_call: TRBJ1-5; clone_size: once; v_call: TRBV6-2/TRBV6-3; d_call: NA; cdr3_length: 14; cdr3_nt: TGTGCCAGCAGCTCCATCAGGGTAGATCAGCCCCAGCATTTT; cdr3_aa: CASSSIRVDQPQHF
j_call: TRBJ2-1; clone_size: NA; v_call: TRBV24-1; d_call: TRBD2; cdr3_length: 18; cdr3_nt: TGTGCCACCAGTGATACCGCCGGGCTAGCGGGGGGATACAATGAGCAGTTCTTC; cdr3_aa: CATSDTAGLAGGYNEQFF
j_call: TRBJ2-1; clone_size: NA; v_call: TRBV15; d_call: TRBD2; cdr3_length: 16; cdr3_nt: TGTGCCACCAGCAGGATACTAGCGGGGGGATTTGATGAGCAGTTCTTC; cdr3_aa: CATSRILAGGFDEQFF
j_call: TRBJ1-1; clone_size: NA; v_call: TRBV27; d_call: TRBD1; cdr3_length: 13; cdr3_nt: TGTGCCAGCACCTTTATGGGGACAGGGGCCGCTTTCTTT; cdr3_aa: CASTFMGTGAAFF
j_call: TRBJ2-2; clone_size: NA; v_call: TRBV18; d_call: NA; cdr3_length: 18; cdr3_nt: TGTGCCAGCTCACCAAGGGACCCGCAAGGGGGTTACACCGGGGAGCTGTTTTTT; cdr3_aa: CASSPRDPQGGYTGELFF
j_call: TRBJ2-1; clone_size: NA; v_call: TRBV19; d_call: TRBD2; cdr3_length: 17; cdr3_nt: TGTGCCAGTAGTATAGCCGGGCGGGGGGGCCCCTACAATGAGCAGTTCTTC; cdr3_aa: CASSIAGRGGPYNEQFF
j_call: TRBJ2-5; clone_size: NA; v_call: TRBV19; d_call: TRBD1; cdr3_length: 13; cdr3_nt: TGTGCCAGTAGGGACAGGGGCGTAGAGACCCAGTACTTC; cdr3_aa: CASRDRGVETQYF
j_call: TRBJ1-1; clone_size: NA; v_call: TRBV28; d_call: NA; cdr3_length: 16; cdr3_nt: TGTGCCAGCAGTTGGGCCTGGCCAGACCAGAACACTGAAGCTTTCTTT; cdr3_aa: CASSWAWPDQNTEAFF
j_call: TRBJ2-7; clone_size: NA; v_call: TRBV6-5; d_call: NA; cdr3_length: 16; cdr3_nt: TGTGCCAGCAGTTACTCGATGAACAGGGTAGTGGGCGAGCAGTACTTC; cdr3_aa: CASSYSMNRVVGEQYF
j_call: TRBJ1-5; clone_size: NA; v_call: TRBV18; d_call: TRBD1; cdr3_length: 14; cdr3_nt: TGTGCCAGCTCTCAGACAGGGGGCAATCAGCCCCAGCATTTT; cdr3_aa: CASSQTGGNQPQHF
j_call: TRBJ1-1; clone_size: NA; v_call: TRBV19; d_call: TRBD1; cdr3_length: 16; cdr3_nt: TGTGCCAGTAGTCTCGGACAGGGGCGATTGGACACTGAAGCTTTCTTT; cdr3_aa: CASSLGQGRLDTEAFF
j_call: TRBJ2-4; clone_size: NA; v_call: TRBV11-2; d_call: TRBD2; cdr3_length: 14; cdr3_nt: TGTGCCAGCAGCTTAGGGACTAGCAGAAACATTCAGTACTTC; cdr3_aa: CASSLGTSRNIQYF
j_call: TRBJ2-3; clone_size: NA; v_call: TRBV1; d_call: NA; cdr3_length: 17; cdr3_nt: TGCACCAGCAGCCAAGATCTACTAGCGGTCCCCACAGATACGCAGTATTTT; cdr3_aa: CTSSQDLLAVPTDTQYF
j_call: TRBJ2-7; clone_size: once; v_call: TRBV5-4; d_call: TRBD2; cdr3_length: 15; cdr3_nt: TGTGCCAGCAGCTTGTTAGCGGGGGGTTCCTACGAGCAGTACTTC; cdr3_aa: CASSLLAGGSYEQYF
j_call: TRBJ1-3; clone_size: NA; v_call: TRBV28; d_call: NA; cdr3_length: 15; cdr3_nt: TGTGCCAGCAGAACCACCCGCGGGTCTGGAAACACCATATATTTT; cdr3_aa: CASRTTRGSGNTIYF
j_call: TRBJ2-1; clone_size: NA; v_call: TRBV2; d_call: NA; cdr3_length: 15; cdr3_nt: TGTGCCAGCAGTGAAAATCTCAGCTCCTACAATGAGCAGTTCTTC; cdr3_aa: CASSENLSSYNEQFF
j_call: TRBJ2-3; clone_size: NA; v_call: TRBV6-5; d_call: TRBD1; cdr3_length: 14; cdr3_nt: TGTGCCAGCAGTTGGACAGGTAGCACAGATACGCAGTATTTT; cdr3_aa: CASSWTGSTDTQYF
j_call: TRBJ1-6; clone_size: NA; v_call: TRBV25-1; d_call: NA; cdr3_length: 13; cdr3_nt: TGTGCCAGCAGTGGGACACATAATTCACCCCTCCACTTT; cdr3_aa: CASSGTHNSPLHF
j_call: TRBJ1-4; clone_size: NA; v_call: TRBV7-9; d_call: NA; cdr3_length: 15; cdr3_nt: TGTGCCAGCAGCCCCTTGGCCCCCCCTAATGAAAAACTGTTTTTT; cdr3_aa: CASSPLAPPNEKLFF
j_call: TRBJ2-7; clone_size: few; v_call: TRBV7-2; d_call: TRBD1; cdr3_length: 16; cdr3_nt: TGTGCCAGCAGCTTAGCGGGCCGGGACAGGGTAGGCGAGCAGTACTTC; cdr3_aa: CASSLAGRDRVGEQYF
j_call: TRBJ1-5; clone_size: NA; v_call: TRBV5-5; d_call: NA; cdr3_length: 16; cdr3_nt: TGTGCCAGCAGCGGAGACGGACCAGGCGGGAATCAGCCCCAGCATTTT; cdr3_aa: CASSGDGPGGNQPQHF
j_call: TRBJ1-5; clone_size: NA; v_call: TRBV6-2/TRBV6-3; d_call: NA; cdr3_length: 15; cdr3_nt: TGTGCCAGCAGCGGCGGGGGGGCCGGCAATCAGCCCCAGCATTTT; cdr3_aa: CASSGGGAGNQPQHF
j_call: TRBJ1-5; clone_size: NA; v_call: TRBV6-5; d_call: NA; cdr3_length: 15; cdr3_nt: TGTGCCAGCAGTCAAAACAGGGTCGGCAATCAGCCCCAGCATTTT; cdr3_aa: CASSQNRVGNQPQHF
j_call: TRBJ2-3; clone_size: NA; v_call: TRBV6-5; d_call: TRBD2; cdr3_length: 15; cdr3_nt: TGTGCCAGCAGTGACTCTCTAGCGGGGTCAGATACGCAGTATTTT; cdr3_aa: CASSDSLAGSDTQYF
j_call: TRBJ2-5; clone_size: many; v_call: TRBV30; d_call: TRBD2; cdr3_length: 15; cdr3_nt: TGTGCCTGGAGCGGACCGGGACTAGCGGATAGTACCCAGTACTTC; cdr3_aa: CAWSGPGLADSTQYF
j_call: TRBJ1-1; clone_size: NA; v_call: TRBV19; d_call: TRBD1; cdr3_length: 13; cdr3_nt: TGTGCCAGCTCACAGGGGCTTGGGACTGAAGCTTTCTTT; cdr3_aa: CASSQGLGTEAFF
j_call: TRBJ1-2; clone_size: NA; v_call: TRBV19; d_call: NA; cdr3_length: 12; cdr3_nt: TGTGCCAGTACGGACAGAAAAGATGGCTACACCTTC; cdr3_aa: CASTDRKDGYTF
j_call: TRBJ2-2; clone_size: NA; v_call: TRBV19; d_call: TRBD2; cdr3_length: 16; cdr3_nt: TGTGCCAGTAGTATAGGACTAGCGGGGCACACCGGGGAGCTGTTTTTT; cdr3_aa: CASSIGLAGHTGELFF
j_call: TRBJ1-5; clone_size: NA; v_call: TRBV28; d_call: TRBD1; cdr3_length: 16; cdr3_nt: TGTGCCAGCAGTTCTGCCGGGACAGGGGATCATCAGCCCCAGCATTTT; cdr3_aa: CASSSAGTGDHQPQHF
j_call: TRBJ1-6; clone_size: NA; v_call: TRBV27; d_call: NA; cdr3_length: 13; cdr3_nt: TGTGCCAGCAGAGAGGGAAAGAATTCACCCCTCCACTTT; cdr3_aa: CASREGKNSPLHF
j_call: TRBJ1-1; clone_size: once; v_call: TRBV28; d_call: TRBD1; cdr3_length: 14; cdr3_nt: TGTGCCAGCCGATCAGGGGGCCCCGGACCTGAAGCTTTCTTT; cdr3_aa: CASRSGGPGPEAFF
j_call: TRBJ2-3; clone_size: NA; v_call: TRBV6-1; d_call: NA; cdr3_length: 14; cdr3_nt: TGTGCCAGCAGTGCAGCGGCTAGCACAGATACGCAGTATTTT; cdr3_aa: CASSAAASTDTQYF
j_call: TRBJ2-7; clone_size: NA; v_call: TRBV3-1/TRBV3-2; d_call: NA; cdr3_length: 13; cdr3_nt: TGTGCCAGCAGCCGGCGGGTCGCCTACGAGCAGTACTTC; cdr3_aa: CASSRRVAYEQYF
j_call: TRBJ2-7; clone_size: NA; v_call: TRBV7-2; d_call: NA; cdr3_length: 13; cdr3_nt: TGTGCCAGCAGACCAGGCAGCTCCTACGAGCAGTACTTC; cdr3_aa: CASRPGSSYEQYF
j_call: TRBJ1-6; clone_size: once; v_call: TRBV3-1/TRBV3-2; d_call: TRBD1; cdr3_length: 15; cdr3_nt: TGTGCCAGCAGCCGGGGGACAGGGGCAAATTCACCCCTCCACTTT; cdr3_aa: CASSRGTGANSPLHF
j_call: TRBJ2-5; clone_size: NA; v_call: TRBV5-4; d_call: TRBD1; cdr3_length: 15; cdr3_nt: TGTGCCAGCAGCTCGGGGTTGGACAGGGCAGGGACCCAGTACTTC; cdr3_aa: CASSSGLDRAGTQYF
j_call: TRBJ2-5; clone_size: once; v_call: TRBV7-7; d_call: TRBD2; cdr3_length: 18; cdr3_nt: TGTGCCAGCAGCTTAGGGAGGGTGACTAGCGGGGGTGGAGAGACCCAGTACTTC; cdr3_aa: CASSLGRVTSGGGETQYF
j_call: TRBJ2-7; clone_size: NA; v_call: TRBV3-1/TRBV3-2; d_call: NA; cdr3_length: 14; cdr3_nt: TGTGCCAGCAGCCAAGGGTTCAGGGCGGACGAGCAGTACTTC; cdr3_aa: CASSQGFRADEQYF
j_call: TRBJ2-5; clone_size: NA; v_call: TRBV6-6; d_call: TRBD2; cdr3_length: 14; cdr3_nt: TGTGCCAGCAGTTACGATTCGAGCGGGGCGCTCCAGTACTTC; cdr3_aa: CASSYDSSGALQYF
j_call: TRBJ2-1; clone_size: NA; v_call: TRBV11-3; d_call: TRBD1; cdr3_length: 16; cdr3_nt: TGTGCCAGCAGCCGGACAGGGGGGGCCTCCTACAATGAGCAGTTCTTC; cdr3_aa: CASSRTGGASYNEQFF
j_call: TRBJ2-1; clone_size: NA; v_call: TRBV5-1; d_call: NA; cdr3_length: 16; cdr3_nt: TGCGCCAGCAGCTTGGTCGCGGCAGCCCTTGGGAATGAGCAGTTCTTC; cdr3_aa: CASSLVAAALGNEQFF
j_call: TRBJ2-3; clone_size: NA; v_call: TRBV5-4; d_call: NA; cdr3_length: 13; cdr3_nt: TGTGCCAGCAGCCCCTCTAGCACAGATACGCAGTATTTT; cdr3_aa: CASSPSSTDTQYF
j_call: TRBJ2-5; clone_size: NA; v_call: TRBV5-1; d_call: TRBD1; cdr3_length: 16; cdr3_nt: TGCGCCAGCAGCTTGGGGGGGACAGGGGCCCAAGAGACCCAGTACTTC; cdr3_aa: CASSLGGTGAQETQYF
j_call: TRBJ1-1; clone_size: few; v_call: TRBV14; d_call: NA; cdr3_length: 14; cdr3_nt: TGTGCCAGCAGCCGGTTACAGAAGAACACTGAAGCTTTCTTT; cdr3_aa: CASSRLQKNTEAFF
j_call: TRBJ1-2; clone_size: once; v_call: TRBV5-1; d_call: NA; cdr3_length: 14; cdr3_nt: TGCGCCAGCAGCGACCGGACAACTAACTATGGCTACACCTTC; cdr3_aa: CASSDRTTNYGYTF
j_call: TRBJ2-5; clone_size: NA; v_call: TRBV6-6; d_call: TRBD2; cdr3_length: 16; cdr3_nt: TGTGCCAGCAGACGATCTAGCGGGGGCCCCCAAGAGACCCAGTACTTC; cdr3_aa: CASRRSSGGPQETQYF
j_call: TRBJ1-3; clone_size: NA; v_call: TRBV7-2; d_call: NA; cdr3_length: 15; cdr3_nt: TGTGCCAGCAGCTTAGGGCACAGCTCTGGAAACACCATATATTTT; cdr3_aa: CASSLGHSSGNTIYF
j_call: TRBJ2-5; clone_size: NA; v_call: TRBV14; d_call: TRBD2; cdr3_length: 14; cdr3_nt: TGTGCCAGCAGATGGGGGGGAGCCCCAGAGACCCAGTACTTC; cdr3_aa: CASRWGGAPETQYF
j_call: TRBJ2-1; clone_size: NA; v_call: TRBV15; d_call: TRBD2; cdr3_length: 17; cdr3_nt: TGTGCCACCAGCAGAGGAGCGGGGGGTCCTTCCTACAATGAGCAGTTCTTC; cdr3_aa: CATSRGAGGPSYNEQFF
j_call: TRBJ1-5; clone_size: NA; v_call: TRBV7-2; d_call: NA; cdr3_length: 14; cdr3_nt: TGTGCCAGCAGCGCGAGCTACAGCAATCAGCCCCAGCATTTT; cdr3_aa: CASSASYSNQPQHF
j_call: TRBJ2-7; clone_size: NA; v_call: TRBV7-6; d_call: NA; cdr3_length: 18; cdr3_nt: TGTGCCAGCAGCTTAGGGATAGGGTGGACAGACCAACCCTACGAGCAGTACTTC; cdr3_aa: CASSLGIGWTDQPYEQYF
j_call: TRBJ1-3; clone_size: many; v_call: TRBV10-2; d_call: NA; cdr3_length: 16; cdr3_nt: TGCGCCAGCAGTGACCAGACGGGAGGCTCTGGAAACACCATATATTTT; cdr3_aa: CASSDQTGGSGNTIYF